This T cell receptor beta chain was sequenced for a study of molecular identifiers for immune sequencing clone quantification (dated by TCRdb to 2017 to 2018). For the wider study: For a replicate experiment, RNA from about 20,000 or 100,000 naive CD8 T cells was divided into five aliquots, of which four were sequenced. The study was a methods study using CD8 T cells to benchmark molecular-identifier clustering-based TCR repertoire sequencing (MIDCIRS) and TCR RNA copy counting. Broad study findings and their caveats: Even against a background of about a million naive CD8 T cells, spiked-in Jurkat TCR RNA amounting to a single cell's worth was reported to be detectable. The naive libraries included spiked-in Jurkat TCR RNA (more than nine copies' worth), and this Jurkat TCR RNA is not part of the donor repertoire. Modeling gave about 3 recovered TCR RNA copies per cell versus around 10 by digital PCR, implying around 31% capture efficiency. When barcode sub-clustering was omitted, TCR diversity was inflated by chimeric consensus sequences, with chimeras reaching as high as 47%. Highly expanded clone sizes could be underestimated if identical TCR molecules share a barcode. In CMV-specific effector cells, clones with more than 20 RNA copies contained over 99% of molecules, whereas in naive cells such clones contained under 1% of molecules.

The junction shows trimming of 0 bases on V and 2 bases on J, plus 11 bases between the germline ends. As encoded in the germline V gene (reference sequence), CDR1 is DFQATT while CDR2 is SNEGSKA. From the cysteine through the phenylalanine, the CDR3 covers 14 amino acids. The entry retains the CDR3 DNA only, 42 bases that are in frame from base 1. Naive CD8 T cell libraries were made from 20,000 to 1,000,000 sorted cells using 10%, 30% or 50% of purified RNA. Naive CD8 T cells were FACS-sorted as CD8+CD4-CCR7+CD45RA+ on a BD FACSAria II into RLT Plus buffer. To test detection sensitivity, Jurkat RNA equivalent to about eleven TCR copies was spiked into samples of roughly 17,000-1,000,000 naive CD8 T cells. Enrichment of CD8 T cells was done with RosetteSep CD8+ T Cell Enrichment Cocktail plus Ficoll-Paque, and ACK red cell lysis came afterward. At least ten counts were recorded for this clonotype. Its cognate antigen has yet to be identified. Base qualities were left out, and no much larger clone turns up one base away.

Library preparation employed PCR. Data came from an Illumina HiSeq 4000. Bulk TCR libraries were generated as previously described, with the TCR primers listed in Table S5 used. The Qiagen AllPrep DNA/RNA kit was used to purify total RNA. Before analysis, reads from multiple sequencing runs of one library were combined. On the study's bioinformatics: Reads were retained only if their TCR constant sequence matched exactly, and those retained reads were trimmed to 150 nt and grouped according to their 12-nt molecular barcodes. Reads in each barcode group were sub-clustered using a 15% Levenshtein threshold, and a quality-weighted consensus sequence was built for each RNA molecule. Non-functional sequences were discarded, and so were lower-count sequences lying one edit away from another sequence. On the basis of fitting two negative binomial distributions, barcode sub-clusters with fewer than 20% of the maximum read count were discarded. TCRdb trimmed public reads at Q25 via fastp, called clones via MiXCR and kept in-frame beta chains. Rows with one shared CDR3 protein collapse into an entry with the most common genes and DNA. In this record, the V and J calls reflect TCRdb's handling and not the investigators' own analysis. A total of about 640,000 distinct CDR3 sequences appear in this sample, about 20% of them only once. In total, the top ten clones hold roughly 0.83% of the sample.

Here the chain combines TRBV20-1 and TRBJ2-7; the D segment is perhaps TRBD1 or TRBD2, each sharing 5 matched bases. The clonotype was recovered from a human donor in good health. Some libraries in this study had Jurkat cell RNA spiked in. Sequencing used naive CD8+ T cells from blood, with Jurkat cell RNA spiked in. The sample's cell subset or site label, decoded: FACS-sorted CD8+CD4-CCR7+CD45RA+ naive T cells. The DNA sequence follows: TGCAGTGCTAGAGATTGGGACGCAGCCTACGAGCAGTACTTC. Translated, it gives CSARDWDAAYEQYF.